This is a list of T cell receptor beta chains from one sample in a study of T cell responses to AZD1222 COVID-19 vaccine. Libraries were prepared by immunoSEQ multiplex PCR; TCRdb keeps only in-frame clonotypes and omits some of them. The sample consists of 110,000 to 150,000 clones, more than 70% of them appearing once. The source material was peripheral blood, sampled 28 days after the second AZD1222 dose. These TCRs come from an adult who received the AZD1222 COVID-19 vaccine. CDR3s include the opening cysteine and the closing phenylalanine or tryptophan. The order of the fields is CDR3 length, D gene, clone size, V gene, J gene, CDR3 protein, CDR3 DNA. The D gene is left open where the match is weak. A clone size is listed for some rows: how often the clone was seen (once, few, many), or a class if it is expanded.

>14|NA|once|TRBV19|TRBJ1-3
CASSEQVSGNTIYF
TGTGCCAGTAGCGAACAGGTTTCTGGAAACACCATATATTTT
>16|NA|NA|TRBV5-6|TRBJ2-3
CASSLLAIPSTDTQYF
TGTGCCAGCAGCTTACTGGCGATTCCTAGCACAGATACGCAGTATTTT
>16|TRBD2|NA|TRBV28|TRBJ2-7
CASSFPLAGGPDEQYF
TGTGCCAGCAGTTTTCCCCTGGCGGGAGGGCCGGACGAGCAGTACTTC
>13|NA|once|TRBV7-2|TRBJ1-2
CASSAGVFYGYTF
TGTGCCAGCAGCGCGGGGGTGTTTTATGGCTACACCTTC
>14|NA|NA|TRBV7-3|TRBJ2-7
CASSRSGNSYEQYF
TGTGCCAGCAGCAGATCCGGGAATTCCTACGAGCAGTACTTC
>11|NA|NA|TRBV30|TRBJ2-7
CAWSVGIEQYF
TGTGCCTGGAGTGTAGGAATAGAGCAGTACTTC
>16|NA|NA|TRBV30|TRBJ2-1
CAWSVVSGGAGSEQFF
TGTGCCTGGAGTGTGGTTAGCGGAGGGGCCGGGAGTGAGCAGTTCTTC
>14|NA|NA|TRBV9|TRBJ1-6
CASSARALNSPLHF
TGTGCCAGCAGCGCCCGGGCCCTTAATTCACCCCTCCACTTT
>13|NA|NA|TRBV5-4|TRBJ1-2
CASSLLGGTPPLF
TGTGCCAGCAGCTTGTTGGGCGGGACGCCACCGCTCTTC
>13|NA|NA|TRBV21-1|TRBJ1-1
CASNIRPRGEAFF
TGTGCCAGCAATATCCGGCCTAGGGGTGAAGCTTTCTTT
>15|TRBD1|NA|TRBV27|TRBJ2-5
CASSSQGANEKTQYF
TGTGCCAGCAGCTCGCAGGGGGCGAATGAAAAGACCCAGTACTTC
>13|NA|once|TRBV9|TRBJ2-2
CASSVDSTGELFF
TGTGCCAGCAGCGTAGACAGTACCGGGGAGCTGTTTTTT
>15|TRBD2|NA|TRBV19|TRBJ2-7
CASSIKREGTYEQYF
TGTGCCAGTAGTATCAAGCGGGAGGGGACCTACGAGCAGTACTTC
>17|NA|NA|TRBV13|TRBJ1-6
CASSSDSPSSYNSPLHF
TGTGCCAGCAGCTCGGACAGTCCCAGCTCCTATAATTCACCCCTCCACTTT
>16|TRBD1|NA|TRBV14|TRBJ2-5
CASSPWGRGNQETQYF
TGTGCCAGCAGCCCGTGGGGCAGGGGGAACCAAGAGACCCAGTACTTC
>12|NA|NA|TRBV5-4|TRBJ1-1
CASKSVTGRTFF
TGTGCCAGCAAGTCGGTAACTGGGAGGACTTTCTTT
>13|NA|NA|TRBV29-1|TRBJ1-1
CSGIRDGRTEAFF
TGCAGCGGAATTAGGGACGGGCGTACTGAAGCTTTCTTT
>16|TRBD1|NA|TRBV5-1|TRBJ1-3
CASSSLTGVVGNTIYF
TGCGCCAGCAGCTCCTTGACAGGGGTCGTTGGAAACACCATATATTTT
>14|NA|NA|TRBV10-2|TRBJ1-1
CASSDQGQNTEAFF
TGCGCCAGCAGTGACCAAGGACAGAACACTGAAGCTTTCTTT
>15|NA|NA|TRBV15|TRBJ1-3
CATSRVWGSRDTIYF
TGTGCCACCAGCAGAGTGTGGGGCAGTCGGGACACCATATATTTT
>18|TRBD2|NA|TRBV5-1|TRBJ2-1
CASSSFPGLAGEGNEQFF
TGCGCCAGCAGCTCGTTCCCGGGACTAGCGGGAGAGGGCAATGAGCAGTTCTTC
>15|NA|NA|TRBV28|TRBJ1-4
CASSDPRVLNEKLFF
TGTGCCAGCAGTGATCCAAGGGTTCTTAATGAAAAACTGTTTTTT
>16|NA|NA|TRBV15|TRBJ2-3
CATSRDTPSPRNTQYF
TGTGCCACCAGCAGAGATACCCCCTCACCCCGGAATACGCAGTATTTT
>15|TRBD2|NA|TRBV7-3|TRBJ2-5
CASSLLAGGQETQYF
TGTGCCAGCAGCTTACTGGCGGGGGGGCAAGAGACCCAGTACTTC
>14|TRBD2|NA|TRBV4-1|TRBJ2-1
CASSHLAGGNEQFF
TGCGCCAGCAGCCACCTAGCGGGGGGGAATGAGCAGTTCTTC
>12|TRBD1|NA|TRBV7-2|TRBJ1-1
CASSPGGPEAFF
TGTGCCAGCAGCCCAGGGGGCCCTGAAGCTTTCTTT
>13|NA|NA|TRBV6-5|TRBJ1-2
CASSPGIGYGYTF
TGTGCCAGCAGCCCGGGGATTGGCTATGGCTACACCTTC
>17|TRBD1|NA|TRBV19|TRBJ1-5
CASSMGPGQGASQPQHF
TGTGCCAGTAGTATGGGGCCGGGACAGGGGGCAAGTCAGCCCCAGCATTTT
>12|NA|NA|TRBV30|TRBJ1-1
CAWTTWAPEAFF
TGTGCCTGGACCACCTGGGCTCCTGAAGCTTTCTTT
>15|TRBD1|NA|TRBV7-6|TRBJ1-4
CASSRDRGRVEKLFF
TGTGCCAGCAGCCGAGACAGGGGAAGGGTTGAAAAACTGTTTTTT
>14|TRBD1|NA|TRBV11-2|TRBJ1-1
CASSLPRQGREAFF
TGTGCCAGCAGCTTACCCCGACAGGGGCGTGAAGCTTTCTTT
>16|NA|few|TRBV10-1|TRBJ2-2
CASSESRSGNTGELFF
TGCGCCAGCAGTGAGTCGCGTAGCGGGAACACCGGGGAGCTGTTTTTT
>14|NA|NA|TRBV5-1|TRBJ1-1
CASSLTARDTEAFF
TGCGCCAGCAGCCTAACAGCGCGGGACACTGAAGCTTTCTTT
>16|NA|NA|TRBV5-8|TRBJ2-1
CASSSQGIPRYNEQFF
TGTGCCAGCAGCAGCCAGGGGATCCCACGATACAATGAGCAGTTCTTC